The 14 T cell receptor beta chains below come from one sample, sequenced in a study of T-cell memory formation after mild COVID-19 (dated by TCRdb to the early 2020s). Library preparation used 5' RACE. The instrument was an Illumina NovaSeq 6000. Clones were called with MiXCR by TCRdb after fastp trimmed the public reads at Q25, and only in-frame beta chains were retained. CDR3 protein sequences are deduplicated, and each keeps its most common genes and DNA. The sample includes more than 250,000 distinct CDR3 sequences, with 18% observed a single time. The ten largest clones add up to 23% of the sample. Sample: PBMCs or a T cell subset sorted from them (not recorded which). The origin of the receptors is a man between 18 and 29 years old who had mild COVID-19 (a few samples of this study predate the infection). The sample titles of this study are shuffled in the database, so cell type and time point are left out; the donor was told from shared clones.

The chain is built from TRBV20-1 and TRBJ2-1; D is possibly TRBD2 (7 bases). Trimming shortened V by 4 bases and J by 5 bases, and 12 bases separated the two germline ends. The CDR3 has 13 residues. Germline V CDR1 and CDR2: DFQATT, SNEGSKA (reference sequence). CDR3: CSANRGANNEQFF. CDR3 coding DNA: TGCAGTGCTAACCGGGGGGCAAACAATGAGCAGTTCTTC.

This clonotype has more than one count but fewer than ten. J is TRBJ2-3 and V is TRBV7-9; D gene uncertain. V dropped 7 bases and J dropped 0 bases, with 17 bases sitting between them. This CDR3 is built from 16 residues. The germline gives CDR1 SEHNR, CDR2 FQNEAQ (reference sequence). The DNA of the CDR3 is TGTGCCAGCACCTGGACGGTACGAACTAGCACAGATACGCAGTATTTT. It yields the protein CASTWTVRTSTDTQYF. The variable domain in full, completed from reference TRBV7-9 and TRBJ2-3, reads DTGVSQNPRHKITKRGQNVTFRCDPISEHNRLYWYRQTLGQGPEFLTYFQNEAQLEKSRLLSDRFSAERPKGSFSTLEIQRTEQGDSAMYLCASTWTVRTSTDTQYFGPGTRLTVL.

This chain connects TRBV5-1 to TRBJ2-7; weak D call: TRBD2 (6 bases). Per germline, CDR1 SGHRS and CDR2 YFSETQ. The V gene lost 0 bases and the J gene lost 2 bases, with 6 bases spanning the gap. The CDR3 is made up of 13 amino acids. CDR3: CASSLGGTYEQYF. The CDR3 DNA sequence: TGCGCCAGCAGCTTGGGCGGGACCTACGAGCAGTACTTC.

The table lists this clonotype with many counts. Here the CDR3 reads CASSVGQGLNTQYF. As DNA, the CDR3 is TGTGCCAGTTCCGTGGGACAGGGGCTGAATACGCAGTATTTT. This chain joins TRBV12-3 or TRBV12-4 and TRBJ2-3, with TRBD1 matching 10 bases. This CDR3 region has 14 residues. Trimming removed 9 bases from V and 7 bases from J; junction bases left unmatched: 10.

This sequence joins TRBV24-1 and TRBJ2-3; no reliable D call. Trimming removed 1 base at V and 5 bases at J, with 3 bases between. CDR1 KGHDR and CDR2 SFDVKD come from the germline V gene. This CDR3 is built from 12 residues. The CDR3, as DNA: TGTGCCACCAGTGATTTTGGAGATACGCAGTATTTT. This translates into CATSDFGDTQYF.

This clonotype showed up many times. The chain recombines TRBV6-5 with TRBJ2-7; D is possibly TRBD1 (5 bases). V lost 3 bases and J lost 4, with 13 bases in between. CDR1 and CDR2 from the germline V gene are MNHEY and SVGAGI. The CDR3 has 14 amino acids. CDR3 DNA sequence: TGTGCCAGCAGTTATAGGCAGGGTTTTTACGAGCAGTACTTC. This encodes CASSYRQGFYEQYF.

The chain uses TRBV6-2 or TRBV6-3 and TRBJ2-3; D ambiguous. Germline V lookup: CDR1 MNHEY, CDR2 SVGEGT. The CDR3 runs 16 residues. V gave up 1 base and J gave up 5 bases, with 16 bases separating them. CDR3 amino acids: CASSYWGKNRGDTQYF. CDR3 DNA sequence: TGTGCCAGCAGTTACTGGGGAAAGAACCGAGGAGATACGCAGTATTTT.

The genes are TRBV6-5 and TRBJ2-6; TRBD1 matches at 7 bases. Trimming removed 0 bases from V and 2 bases from J; junction bases left unmatched: 7. The germline V gene has CDR1 MNHEY and CDR2 SVGAGI. The CDR3 is 18 residues long. Written as DNA, the CDR3 is TGTGCCAGCAGTTACTCGCTCTACACAGGGGCTGGGGCCAACGTCCTGACTTTC. This codes for CASSYSLYTGAGANVLTF.

This clonotype occurred many times. The chain carries TRBV5-6 and TRBJ2-1; 7 bases match TRBD1. The CDR3 runs to 12 residues. V trimming: 4 bases; J trimming: 8 bases; junction bases outside the gene matches: 3. Germline V lookup: CDR1 SGHDT, CDR2 YYEEEE. The CDR3 reads CASSLQGDEQFF. The CDR3 DNA reads TGTGCCAGCAGCCTGCAGGGGGATGAGCAGTTCTTC.

The chain links TRBV28 to TRBJ2-5; 10 positions agree with TRBD2. The CDR3 covers 16 residues. Germline V gene lookup returns CDR1 MDHEN and CDR2 SYDVKM. After removal of 6 bases from V and 5 bases from J, the junction contained 12 bases not matched to a gene. The CDR3 coding sequence is TGTGCCAGCAGGGGCACCGGGACTAGCGAACCGGAGACCCAGTACTTC. Its translation is CASRGTGTSEPETQYF.

The rearrangement uses TRBV29-1 and TRBJ2-5; D is possibly TRBD1 or TRBD2 (5 bases each). The CDR3 totals 14 residues. The V end was cut by 2 bases, the J end by 4 bases, with 14 bases between. Germline CDR1 reads SQVTM; CDR2 reads ANQGSEA. CDR3 nucleotide sequence: TGCAGCGTTGAAAAGCTTGAGGGGTTAGAGACCCAGTACTTC. It encodes CSVEKLEGLETQYF.

The V and J genes are TRBV6-2 or TRBV6-3 and TRBJ2-4; TRBD2 matches 8 bases. V shed 7 bases, J shed 3 bases, and the junction held 5 bases outside the gene matches. This CDR3 is 14 amino acids long. The V gene's germline CDR1 is MNHEY and CDR2 SVGEGT. The CDR3 region is CASTLGLGKNIQYF. The CDR3 DNA follows: TGTGCCAGCACCTTGGGACTAGGCAAAAACATTCAGTACTTC.

The V gene is TRBV7-2, the J gene TRBJ2-3; tentative D call: TRBD1 (5 bases). Germline V gene data show CDR1 as SGHTA and CDR2 as FQGNSA. V shed 9 bases and J shed 2 bases, with 18 bases lying between them. This CDR3 spans 15 amino acids. CDR3 nucleotides: TGTGCCAGAGGGGCCCACCTGGCTCTCACAGATACGCAGTATTTT. Translating it yields CARGAHLALTDTQYF. Drawing the rest from reference TRBV7-2 and TRBJ2-3, the complete variable domain is GAGVSQSPSNKVTEKGKDVELRCDPISGHTALYWYRQSLGQGLEFLIYFQGNSAPDKSGLPSDRFSAERTGGSVSTLTIQRTQQEDSAVYLCARGAHLALTDTQYFGPGTRLTVL.

There are a few counts of this clonotype. V usage is TRBV4-3 and J usage is TRBJ2-1; maybe TRBD1 (5 bases). Germline lookup yields CDR1 LGHNA and CDR2 YSLEER. The CDR3 consists of 16 residues. V lost 0 bases and J 6 bases, leaving 15 bases between the germline ends. The CDR3 DNA reads as TGCGCCAGCAGCCAAGATGTTTGGCAGGGCAGCAATGAGCAGTTCTTC. Translated, it gives CASSQDVWQGSNEQFF.